This T cell receptor (beta chain) is drawn from a study of blood T cell repertoires in COVID-19. Clones were sequenced by immunoSEQ multiplex PCR, and TCRdb holds only the in-frame ones, with some missing. The repertoire holds approximately 93,000 clones, with around 90% as singletons. Seattle's enrolled individuals joined amid active infection and were then monitored longitudinally. The CDR3 totals 14 residues. CDR1 and CDR2 (germline): LGHDT, YNNKEL (reference sequence). Trimming removed 2 bases from V and 9 bases from J, with 11 bases in between. The gene calls are TRBV3-1 (or the pseudogene TRBV3-2) and TRBJ1-6; possibly TRBD1 for D (6 bases). Sequenced sample: peripheral blood. The sequence derives from a man aged 50 or older with COVID-19, enrolled during active disease. In DNA form, the CDR3 reads TGTGCCAGCAGCCAAAACAGGGTTCGTTCACCCCTCCACTTT. Translating gives CASSQNRVRSPLHF.